Listed here are 6 T cell receptor beta chains from one sample, sequenced in a study of vaccination effects on CD4 cells after COVID-19. Clones were sequenced by immunoSEQ multiplex PCR, and TCRdb holds only the in-frame ones, with some missing. This table has tens of thousands of clones, roughly four fifths appearing once. Before sequencing, viral peptide pools were used by the ViraFEST assay to expand antigen-specific CD4+ T cells. Isolating CD4+ T cells followed approximately nine days of culture. The study found no prior SARS-CoV-2 infection in the vaccine recipients, who tested negative for nucleocapsid antibodies. No antigens are known for them. Sequencing used CD4+ T cells from PBMCs cultured with HCoV-NL63 spike peptides, obtained before COVID-19 vaccination. The receptors come from a human donor who received a COVID-19 vaccine.

The V call is TRBV4-1, the J call TRBJ2-2; D is uncertain. V was cut by 0 bases and J by 4 bases, with 12 bases left in between. The CDR3 spans 16 residues. The germline V gene has CDR1 MGHRA and CDR2 YSYEKL. DNA of the CDR3: TGCGCCAGCAGCCAAGAAATGGGCAGGACCACCGGGGAGCTGTTTTTT. Translating gives CASSQEMGRTTGELFF.

The chain has TRBV28 and TRBJ1-3, with 7 positions matching TRBD1. With V trimmed by 2 bases and J by 3 bases, 7 bases remained unmatched. The CDR3 runs to 16 residues. Germline lookup yields CDR1 MDHEN and CDR2 SYDVKM. This chain's CDR3 is CASSLGDRAGGNTIYF. In DNA form, the CDR3 reads TGTGCCAGCAGTTTAGGTGACAGGGCAGGTGGAAACACCATATATTTT.

This clone was counted only a few times. The rearrangement links TRBV7-9 to TRBJ1-2; 7 bases fit TRBD1. The CDR3 is 13 residues long. Germline V CDR1 and CDR2: SEHNR, FQNEAQ (reference sequence). The V segment lost 0 bases and the J segment 7 bases; nucleotides outside the gene matches: 2. The CDR3 loop reads CASSLAGGIGYTF. In DNA, the CDR3 is TGTGCCAGCAGCTTAGCAGGGGGCATTGGCTACACCTTC.

The chain combines TRBV5-8 with TRBJ2-3; 9 nucleotides match TRBD2. The CDR3 runs 16 residues. Germline-derived CDR1 and CDR2 are SGHTS and YDEGEE. The trim removed 0 bases at V and 4 bases at J, leaving 6 bases unmatched. CDR3 residues: CASSLGGLAGADTQYF. The DNA of the CDR3 is TGTGCCAGCAGCTTGGGTGGGTTAGCGGGGGCAGATACGCAGTATTTT.

This sequence joins TRBV5-1 and TRBJ2-5; 8 nucleotides align to TRBD2. The CDR3 has 16 amino acids. J gave up 3 bases and V 4 bases, and 11 bases lay outside the gene matches. Germline V gene sequence: CDR1 SGHRS, CDR2 YFSETQ. The CDR3 spells CASSQDPTSVKETQYF. For the CDR3, the DNA is TGCGCCAGCAGCCAGGACCCGACTAGCGTAAAAGAGACCCAGTACTTC. Full variable domain (missing parts from reference TRBV5-1 and TRBJ2-5): KAGVTQTPRYLIKTRGQQVTLSCSPISGHRSVSWYQQTPGQGLQFLFEYFSETQRNKGNFPGRFSGRQFSNSRSEMNVSTLELGDSALYLCASSQDPTSVKETQYFGPGTRLLVL.

The rearrangement joins TRBV21-1 to TRBJ2-7. TRBV21-1 is a known pseudogene. This CDR3 spans 15 amino acids. The CDR3 DNA follows: TGTGCCAGCAGCCAGACAGAGGGTCCCCCCTACGAGCAGTACGTC. Protein sequence: CASSQTEGPPYEQYV.